These 30 T cell receptor beta chains were sequenced from one sample in a study of T-cell reconstitution after alpha-beta-depleted transplantation in children. The TCRbeta library incorporated unique molecular identifiers. MiXCR, run by TCRdb on the PCR reads, gives a single entry per CDR3 protein. The sample includes hundreds of thousands of distinct CDR3 sequences, roughly a tenth seen only once; the top ten take around 4%. The material sequenced was PBMCs from the stem cell graft donor, taken from the stem cell graft. The receptors come from a human donor who donated a stem cell graft to a child with acute myeloid leukemia.

V gene TRBV6-5 combines with J gene TRBJ1-5; tentative D call: TRBD1 (6 bases). The CDR3 consists of 14 residues. Germline-derived CDR1 and CDR2 are MNHEY and SVGAGI. The V end was cut by 6 bases, the J end by 3 bases, with 12 bases between. CDR3 sequence: CASREGQPNQPQHF. The CDR3 coding sequence is TGTGCCAGCAGGGAAGGACAGCCCAATCAGCCCCAGCATTTT.

There are many counts of this clonotype. The J gene is TRBJ2-1, the V gene TRBV29-1, with D perhaps TRBD2 (5 bases). Trimming pared 7 bases from V and 6 bases from J, leaving 19 bases between. The germline gives CDR1 SQVTM, CDR2 ANQGSEA. CDR3 length: 14 residues. DNA of the CDR3: TGCAGCGCAATCGGACTCCGTTCGCGCAATGAGCAGTTCTTC. Its protein product is CSAIGLRSRNEQFF.

Only a few counts were recorded for this clonotype. The chain recombines TRBV6-2 or TRBV6-3 with TRBJ2-1; the D gene is possibly TRBD1 (6 bases). Germline CDR1 and CDR2: MNHEY and SVGEGT. CDR3 size: 14 residues. Trimming pared 2 bases from V and 7 bases from J, leaving 12 bases between. CDR3 DNA: TGTGCCAGCAGTTACCTCAGGGGATCAAATGAGCAGTTCTTC. This gives the protein CASSYLRGSNEQFF.

The rearrangement uses TRBV30 and TRBJ2-7; D remains ambiguous. The CDR3 consists of 8 residues. Germline V gene data show CDR1 as GTSNPN and CDR2 as SVGIG (reference sequence). This CDR3 reads CAVGEQYF. The CDR3 bases are TGTGCGGTAGGTGAGCAGTACTTC.

The table lists this clonotype with many counts. This chain joins TRBV20-1 and TRBJ2-4, with TRBD2 matching 15 bases. With 0 bases clipped from V and 7 bases from J, the junction kept 7 bases outside the gene matches. Germline V gives CDR1 DFQATT, CDR2 SNEGSKA (reference sequence). The CDR3 consists of 17 residues. The CDR3 reads CSARDLGLAGGSNIQYF. CDR3 nucleotides: TGCAGTGCTAGAGATCTAGGACTAGCGGGAGGGTCGAACATTCAGTACTTC.

The sample holds many counts of this clonotype. The chain joins TRBV4-3 to TRBJ1-4; 7 bases fit TRBD1. CDR1 and CDR2 from the germline V gene are LGHNA and YSLEER. This CDR3 is built from 14 residues. V lost 4 bases to trimming and J lost 4 bases; unmatched junction nucleotides: 3. Here the CDR3 DNA reads TGCGCCAGCAGCCGAAGACAGGGTAATGAAAAACTGTTTTTT. It codes for CASSRRQGNEKLFF.

The gene calls are TRBV20-1 and TRBJ2-2, with a possible D match to TRBD1 (6 bases). The germline V and J ends were trimmed by 1 base and 6 bases, with 15 bases remaining between them. CDR1 is DFQATT, CDR2 SNEGSKA, per germline (reference sequence). CDR3 length: 15 amino acids. The CDR3, as DNA: TGCAGTGCTAGAGGAGGGGGTATCGTAGCCGGGGAGCTGTTTTTT. Its protein product is CSARGGGIVAGELFF.

This clonotype appeared many times. The chain links TRBV7-3 to TRBJ2-7, with D perhaps matching TRBD1 (6 bases). Trimming pared 4 bases from V and 0 bases from J, leaving 13 bases between. The CDR3 totals 15 residues. Germline V gene data show CDR1 as SGHTA and CDR2 as FQGTGA. For the CDR3, the DNA is TGTGCCAGCAGCTACCAGACAGGTAGCTCCTACGAGCAGTACTTC. This gives the protein CASSYQTGSSYEQYF.

There are many counts of this clonotype. V usage is TRBV20-1 and J usage is TRBJ2-4; the D gene could be TRBD1 or TRBD2 (6 bases each). The germline gives CDR1 DFQATT, CDR2 SNEGSKA (reference sequence). Trimming removed 4 bases at V and 2 bases at J, with 18 bases between. The CDR3 is made up of 16 amino acids. The CDR3 DNA follows: TGCAGTGCTAAACTTCTAGGGGGGCTCTCCAAAAACATTCAGTACTTC. Translation gives CSAKLLGGLSKNIQYF.

This chain connects TRBV6-1 to TRBJ1-1, with TRBD1 identical over 11 bases. The CDR3 has 14 amino acids. Germline assignment: CDR1 MNHNS and CDR2 SASEGT. V lost 7 bases to trimming and J lost 8 bases; unmatched junction nucleotides: 9. The CDR3 nucleotides read TGTGCCAGCACCTTCCCCGGACAGGGGGCGGAAGCTTTCTTT. It is translated as CASTFPGQGAEAFF.

This clonotype was recorded many times. This chain uses TRBV29-1 with TRBJ1-1; no definite D call. The CDR3 has 12 residues. The V end was cut by 3 bases, the J end by 4 bases, with 9 bases between. Germline CDR1 SQVTM, CDR2 ANQGSEA. CDR3 amino acids: CSVDPGGTEAFF. The CDR3 region has the DNA TGCAGCGTTGATCCGGGCGGCACTGAAGCTTTCTTT.

This clonotype was recorded a few times. This chain links TRBV20-1 with TRBJ2-7; D possibly corresponds to TRBD2 (6 bases). V was clipped by 1 base and J by 0 bases, with 10 bases between them. Germline CDR1 is DFQATT and CDR2 is SNEGSKA (reference sequence). The CDR3 sequence is 14 residues long. CDR3 protein: CSARARDFSYEQYF. The CDR3 DNA is TGCAGTGCTAGAGCCCGGGACTTCTCCTACGAGCAGTACTTC.

This clonotype was detected a few times. This chain joins TRBV12-3 or TRBV12-4 and TRBJ1-1; D remains unclear. This CDR3 has 13 amino acids. V was shortened by 6 bases and J by 10 bases, with 18 bases between the two germline ends. CDR3 sequence: CASSPPLRRRAFF. Here the CDR3 DNA reads TGTGCCAGCAGCCCTCCGTTGCGCCGGAGAGCTTTCTTT.

This chain uses TRBV7-9 with TRBJ2-3; 9 bases are a match to TRBD2. J was trimmed by 3 bases and V by 0 bases; bases with no gene match: 4. The CDR3 sequence is 16 residues long. Germline CDR1 reads SEHNR; CDR2 reads FQNEAQ (reference sequence). The CDR3 DNA follows: TGTGCCAGCAGCTTAGCGCGCGGGAGGGCAACAGATACGCAGTATTTT. It is translated as CASSLARGRATDTQYF.

The V and J genes are TRBV5-1 and TRBJ2-1; possible D gene TRBD1, 6 bases. Germline CDR1 and CDR2: SGHRS and YFSETQ. The CDR3 spans 17 residues. Trimming pared 2 bases from V and 7 bases from J, leaving 22 bases between. The CDR3 DNA reads TGCGCCAGCAGCTTACAGGGTCCCGGGCGAGTTGGGAATGAGCAGTTCTTC. It encodes CASSLQGPGRVGNEQFF. The variable domain in full, with the rest retrieved from reference TRBV5-1 and TRBJ2-1, is KAGVTQTPRYLIKTRGQQVTLSCSPISGHRSVSWYQQTPGQGLQFLFEYFSETQRNKGNFPGRFSGRQFSNSRSEMNVSTLELGDSALYLCASSLQGPGRVGNEQFFGPGTRLTVL.

In its sample, this clonotype was seen a few times. V is TRBV12-3 or TRBV12-4 and J is TRBJ2-1; 7 bases align to TRBD2. The CDR3 runs 15 residues. Losses at the gene ends were 3 bases for V and 3 bases for J; bases not matched to a gene: 5. The CDR3 is CASSFGSSGYNEQFF. CDR3 nucleotides: TGTGCCAGCAGTTTTGGGTCTAGCGGCTACAATGAGCAGTTCTTC.

This clonotype was counted ten times or more. The rearrangement joins TRBV6-1 to TRBJ2-2, with TRBD2 identical over 8 bases. Looked up from germline, CDR1 is MNHNS and CDR2 is SASEGT. The trim removed 5 bases at V and 3 bases at J, leaving 5 bases unmatched. CDR3 length equals 15 residues. Here the CDR3 DNA reads TGTGCCAGCAGTCGGAGCGGGAGATACACCGGGGAGCTGTTTTTT. This sequence encodes CASSRSGRYTGELFF.

As for this clonotype: A much larger clonotype is one base distant, so this may be a read error. Since the CDR3 does not end with the conserved phenylalanine or tryptophan, this likely comes from a read error. The chain carries TRBV18 and TRBJ1-3; D gene ambiguous. Trimming took 0 bases from V and 4 from J, leaving 7 bases between them. Germline V gene sequence: CDR1 KGHSH, CDR2 LQKENI. The CDR3 is made up of 14 amino acids. CDR3 protein: CASSPPGPGNTIYL. In nucleotides, the CDR3 is TGTGCCAGCTCACCACCAGGGCCCGGAAACACCATATATCTT.

There are a few counts of this clonotype. The chain uses TRBV4-3 and TRBJ2-1; D ambiguous. Trimming removed 1 base at V and 5 bases at J, with 9 bases between. The CDR3 spans 14 residues. The germline gives CDR1 LGHNA, CDR2 YSLEER. CDR3 protein: CASSQAGLDNEQFF. For the CDR3, the DNA is TGCGCCAGCAGCCAAGCTGGCCTAGACAATGAGCAGTTCTTC.

In this sample, this clonotype turned up many times. The rearrangement joins TRBV12-3 or TRBV12-4 to TRBJ1-5, with a weak D call TRBD1 (5 bases). CDR3 length equals 16 residues. Trimming left V 1 base short and J 3 bases short, with 13 bases between. The DNA of the CDR3 is TGTGCCAGCAGTTTAGAGCAGGGAAGGGCCAATCAGCCCCAGCATTTT. Protein: CASSLEQGRANQPQHF.

This clonotype turned up a few times. V and J are TRBV24-1 and TRBJ2-7; D possibly corresponds to TRBD1 (5 bases). Trimming took 2 bases from V and 3 from J, leaving 16 bases between them. Germline CDR1 and CDR2: KGHDR and SFDVKD. The CDR3 consists of 16 residues. DNA for the CDR3: TGTGCCACCAGTGATTCAGGACAAGGGGTTGGCTACGAGCAGTACTTC. Translating gives CATSDSGQGVGYEQYF.

The sample holds a few counts of this clonotype. The chain has TRBV15 and TRBJ2-7; no reliable D call. This CDR3 region has 12 residues. V gave up 5 bases and J gave up 6 bases, with 11 bases separating them. CDR1 and CDR2 from the germline V gene are LNHNV and YYDKDF (reference sequence). The CDR3 spells CATSQVGGEQYF. DNA of the CDR3: TGTGCCACCAGCCAGGTCGGCGGCGAGCAGTACTTC.

The J gene is TRBJ2-3, the V gene TRBV7-3; possible D gene TRBD1, 6 bases. V shed 1 base and J shed 3 bases, with 8 bases lying between them. CDR1 is SGHTA and CDR2 is FQGTGA in the germline V gene. The CDR3 spans 14 residues. The CDR3 DNA reads TGTGCCAGCAGCTTAAGGACAGCAACAGATACGCAGTATTTT. Translated, it gives CASSLRTATDTQYF.

In this sample, this clonotype turned up many times. CDR3 loop: CASSPRGQTYEQYF. Written as DNA, the CDR3 is TGTGCCAGCAGCCCCCGGGGACAGACCTACGAGCAGTACTTC. The chain is built from TRBV9 and TRBJ2-7; 7 positions match TRBD1. V shed 4 bases and J 2 bases; nucleotides not matched to a gene: 6. The CDR3 consists of 14 residues. Germline CDR1 SGDLS, CDR2 YYNGEE. Variable domain in full (rest from reference TRBV9 and TRBJ2-7): DSGVTQTPKHLITATGQRVTLRCSPRSGDLSVYWYQQSLDQGLQFLIQYYNGEERAKGNILERFSAQQFPDLHSELNLSSLELGDSALYFCASSPRGQTYEQYFGPGTRLTVT.

This chain links TRBV5-1 with TRBJ2-3; D is possibly TRBD1 or TRBD2 (5 bases each). The germline V gene encodes CDR1 SGHRS and CDR2 YFSETQ. The CDR3 totals 17 residues. With 5 bases removed from V and 2 bases from J, the gap between germline ends came to 21 bases. CDR3 region: CASRFWGTALTTDTQYF. The CDR3 DNA is TGCGCCAGCAGGTTCTGGGGGACCGCTCTTACCACAGATACGCAGTATTTT. The whole variable domain, filled in from reference TRBV5-1 and TRBJ2-3, reads KAGVTQTPRYLIKTRGQQVTLSCSPISGHRSVSWYQQTPGQGLQFLFEYFSETQRNKGNFPGRFSGRQFSNSRSEMNVSTLELGDSALYLCASRFWGTALTTDTQYFGPGTRLTVL.

This clonotype was recorded many times. CDR3 coding DNA: TGCAGTGCTAGAAGGATTCTGGACCCGAATCAGCCCCAGCATTTT. Amino acid sequence: CSARRILDPNQPQHF. The chain uses TRBV20-1 and TRBJ1-5; no clear D. CDR3 length: 15 amino acids. CDR1 DFQATT and CDR2 SNEGSKA come from the germline V gene (reference sequence). V lost 2 bases and J lost 4, with 15 bases in between.

Ten or more counts support this clonotype. The chain combines TRBV5-1 with TRBJ2-3, with 7 bases matching TRBD2. Trimming cost V 6 bases and J 2 bases; bases outside gene matches: 9. The CDR3 runs to 15 residues. Germline assignment: CDR1 SGHRS and CDR2 YFSETQ. Written as DNA, the CDR3 is TGCGCCAGCAACGTGGGGCGGGAGATCACAGATACGCAGTATTTT. Translating gives CASNVGREITDTQYF.

The sample holds a few counts of this clonotype. V is TRBV15 and J is TRBJ2-4, with 8 bases aligning to TRBD1. Trimming at V came to 4 bases and at J to 0 bases, leaving 5 bases not matched to a gene. The CDR3 contains 16 residues. CDR1 is LNHNV and CDR2 is YYDKDF in the germline V gene (reference sequence). CDR3 amino acids: CATSKDRGLAKNIQYF. In nucleotides, the CDR3 is TGTGCCACCAGCAAAGACAGGGGTCTAGCCAAAAACATTCAGTACTTC.

This clonotype was recorded a few times. As DNA, the CDR3 is TGTGCCAGCACCGGGTGGATGGCCGACAATGAGCAGTTCTTC. Amino acid sequence: CASTGWMADNEQFF. The rearrangement links TRBV7-9 to TRBJ2-1; D call uncertain. The V gene's germline CDR1 is SEHNR and CDR2 FQNEAQ (reference sequence). With 7 bases removed from V and 5 bases from J, the gap between germline ends came to 15 bases. The CDR3 is made up of 14 amino acids.

This clonotype was detected a few times. The rearrangement joins TRBV20-1 to TRBJ2-2; TRBD2 is a possible D gene (5 bases). Germline-derived CDR1 and CDR2 are DFQATT and SNEGSKA (reference sequence). The CDR3 sequence is 15 residues long. V lost 5 bases to trimming and J lost 4 bases, with 17 bases between them. The CDR3 region has the DNA TGCAGTGCTTTTAAACAGCGGACCGTCACCGGGGAGCTGTTTTTT. This sequence encodes CSAFKQRTVTGELFF.